Shown below are 8 T cell receptor beta chains from a single sample sequenced in a study of cytomegalovirus exposure and HLA in healthy donors. Measured with immunoSEQ multiplex PCR; TCRdb has only the in-frame clones, and not every one. The table shows 40,000 to 55,000 clones, with more than 85% occurring only once. The sequencing sample was made of PBMCs. Receptor source: a woman between 18 and 30 years old in good health and CMV-seronegative.

CDR3 sequence (DNA): TGTGCCAGCAGTTTAGTGACTAGCGGGATCCTCTACGAGCAGTACTTC. Encoded protein: CASSLVTSGILYEQYF. This chain uses TRBV28 with TRBJ2-7, with TRBD2 identical over 11 bases. The junction had 6 bases not matched to a gene; V was cut back by 2 bases and J by 3 bases. CDR1 is MDHEN and CDR2 is SYDVKM in the germline V gene. CDR3 length equals 16 residues.

The chain carries TRBV6-1 and TRBJ2-1; 9 bases map to TRBD1. The CDR3 is 20 residues long. V trimming: 4 bases; J trimming: 1 base; junction bases outside the gene matches: 17. The germline gives CDR1 MNHNS, CDR2 SASEGT. In nucleotides, the CDR3 is TGTGCCAGCAGTGCCTCCACCGGGACAGGGTGGACTTTTTCCTACAATGAGCAGTTCTTC. Protein: CASSASTGTGWTFSYNEQFF.

V usage is TRBV2 and J usage is TRBJ2-1; TRBD1 matches at 7 bases. This CDR3 contains 15 residues. Trimming removed 8 bases from V and 4 bases from J; junction bases left unmatched: 11. Germline CDR1 and CDR2: SNHLY and FYNNEI. The CDR3 sequence is CASGQGQPNYNEQFF. Written as DNA, the CDR3 is TGTGCCAGCGGGCAGGGACAGCCGAATTACAATGAGCAGTTCTTC. Using reference TRBV2 and TRBJ2-1 for the parts outside the CDR3, the full variable domain is EPEVTQTPSHQVTQMGQEVILRCVPISNHLYFYWYRQILGQKVEFLVSFYNNEISEKSEIFDDQFSVERPDGSNFTLKIRSTKLEDSAMYFCASGQGQPNYNEQFFGPGTRLTVL.

The genes are TRBV23-1 and TRBJ2-3; TRBD1 agrees at 9 bases. TRBV23-1 belongs to the ORF category, with a function that is uncertain. CDR3 size: 23 residues. V shed 3 bases and J 10 bases; nucleotides not matched to a gene: 35. For the CDR3, the DNA is TGCGCCAGCAGTCAGTCAATCCCTAATTGGGACAGGGTTCTAGGCTTTTCCAGAACAGCGCAGTATTTT. It yields the protein CASSQSIPNWDRVLGFSRTAQYF.

The gene calls are TRBV12-2 and TRBJ1-2; TRBD1 is the table's D call, not checked against the DNA. TRBV12-2 is deemed a pseudogene. The CDR3 is 15 amino acids. The DNA for the CDR3 is TGTGCAAGTCGCTTACCTTGGACAGGGTGGTATGGCTACACCTTC. Protein product: CASRLPWTGWYGYTF.

The gene calls are TRBV5-1 and TRBJ1-3; D is uncertain. This CDR3 is 17 amino acids long. The germline V and J ends were trimmed by 2 bases and 1 base, with 16 bases remaining between them. CDR1 and CDR2 (germline): SGHRS, YFSETQ. The CDR3 sequence: CASSLDSSKASGNTIYF. CDR3 DNA: TGCGCCAGCAGCTTAGACTCGAGCAAAGCTTCTGGAAACACCATATATTTT.

The chain recombines TRBV28 with TRBJ2-7; tentatively, D is TRBD1 (6 bases). The V end lost 8 bases, the J end lost 4 bases, and 18 bases lay between the germline ends. The CDR3 loop spans 14 amino acids. The germline V gene has CDR1 MDHEN and CDR2 SYDVKM. CDR3 bases: TGTGCCAGCCGACCTAGGAGCAGGGGATACGAGCAGTACTTC. Translating it yields CASRPRSRGYEQYF.

The chain couples TRBV7-2 to TRBJ1-3; 9 bases match TRBD1. Germline-derived CDR1 and CDR2 are SGHTA and FQGNSA. V was pared by 4 bases and J by 0 bases, with 4 bases of the junction left unmatched. The CDR3 spans 16 residues. The CDR3 protein is CASSSGQGNSGNTIYF. Here the CDR3 DNA reads TGTGCCAGCAGCTCCGGACAGGGGAACTCTGGAAACACCATATATTTT.